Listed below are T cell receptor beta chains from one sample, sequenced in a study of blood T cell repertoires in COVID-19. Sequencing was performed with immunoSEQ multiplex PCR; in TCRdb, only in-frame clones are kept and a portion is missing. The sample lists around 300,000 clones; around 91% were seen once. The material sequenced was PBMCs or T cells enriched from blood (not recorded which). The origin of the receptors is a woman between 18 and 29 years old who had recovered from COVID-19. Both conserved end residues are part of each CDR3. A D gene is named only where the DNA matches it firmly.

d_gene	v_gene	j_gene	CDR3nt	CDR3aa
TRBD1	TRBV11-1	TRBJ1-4	TGTGCCAGCAGCTTCCGACAGGGGGCTAATGAAAAACTGTTTTTT	CASSFRQGANEKLFF
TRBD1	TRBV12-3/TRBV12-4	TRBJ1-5	TGTGCCAGCAGTCCCGACAGGGATCAGCCCCAGCATTTT	CASSPDRDQPQHF
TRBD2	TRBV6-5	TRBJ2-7	TGTGCCACCACCCCCCGGGGGGGTTCCTACGAGCAGTACTTC	CATTPRGGSYEQYF
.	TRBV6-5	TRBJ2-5	TGTGCCAGCAGTTCCCAGGAGACCCAGTACTTC	CASSSQETQYF
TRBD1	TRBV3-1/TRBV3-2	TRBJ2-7	TGTGCCAGCTTGGACAGGAACTCCTACGAGCAGTACTTC	CASLDRNSYEQYF
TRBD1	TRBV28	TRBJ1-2	TGTGCCAGCATTAGGACAGGGTGGGATGGCTACACCTTC	CASIRTGWDGYTF
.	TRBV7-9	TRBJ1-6	TGTGCCAGCAGCTTAGAAGGGGAATCACCCCTCCACTTT	CASSLEGESPLHF
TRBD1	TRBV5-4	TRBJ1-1	TGTGCCAGCAGTCGGGACAGTTTGAACACTGAAGCTTTCTTT	CASSRDSLNTEAFF
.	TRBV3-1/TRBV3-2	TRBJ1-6	TGTGCCAGCAGCACCCCGGACAGAGGATATCCACCCCTCCACTTT	CASSTPDRGYPPLHF
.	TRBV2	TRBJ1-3	TGTGCCAGCAGTGAAGGTGGGAGAACTGGAAACACCATATATTTT	CASSEGGRTGNTIYF
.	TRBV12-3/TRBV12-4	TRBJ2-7	TGTGCCAGCAGTTTAACACCCAACGAGCAGTACTTC	CASSLTPNEQYF
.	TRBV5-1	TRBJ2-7	TGCGCCAGCAGCTCCAGTGGCCACGAGCAGTACTTC	CASSSSGHEQYF
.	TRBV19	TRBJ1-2	TGTGCCAGTAGTAATGCGGCCGCAGCTAACTATGGCTACACCTTC	CASSNAAAANYGYTF